The T cell receptor beta chain under discussion was sequenced for a study of glioma-infiltrating T cells after dendritic cell vaccination. The method was immunoSEQ multiplex PCR; TCRdb's version includes in-frame clones alone and lacks a portion of them. The sample consists of under 100,000 clones, 75% to 85% of them appearing once. Patients had residual fresh-frozen tumor tissue and more than two years of survival data. The CDR3 covers 16 residues. With V trimmed by 6 bases and J by 0 bases, 7 bases remained unmatched. Germline values: CDR1 SNHLY, CDR2 FYNNEI. The input for sequencing was blood, taken before dendritic cell vaccination. The chain carries TRBV2 and TRBJ2-1, with TRBD2 identical over 8 bases. The source of this sequence is a human donor with glioblastoma. The CDR3 DNA follows: TGTGCCAGCAGCCTTGAGCGGGGGAGCTCCTACAATGAGCAGTTCTTC. Its protein is CASSLERGSSYNEQFF. The variable domain in full, completed from reference TRBV2 and TRBJ2-1, reads EPEVTQTPSHQVTQMGQEVILRCVPISNHLYFYWYRQILGQKVEFLVSFYNNEISEKSEIFDDQFSVERPDGSNFTLKIRSTKLEDSAMYFCASSLERGSSYNEQFFGPGTRLTVL.